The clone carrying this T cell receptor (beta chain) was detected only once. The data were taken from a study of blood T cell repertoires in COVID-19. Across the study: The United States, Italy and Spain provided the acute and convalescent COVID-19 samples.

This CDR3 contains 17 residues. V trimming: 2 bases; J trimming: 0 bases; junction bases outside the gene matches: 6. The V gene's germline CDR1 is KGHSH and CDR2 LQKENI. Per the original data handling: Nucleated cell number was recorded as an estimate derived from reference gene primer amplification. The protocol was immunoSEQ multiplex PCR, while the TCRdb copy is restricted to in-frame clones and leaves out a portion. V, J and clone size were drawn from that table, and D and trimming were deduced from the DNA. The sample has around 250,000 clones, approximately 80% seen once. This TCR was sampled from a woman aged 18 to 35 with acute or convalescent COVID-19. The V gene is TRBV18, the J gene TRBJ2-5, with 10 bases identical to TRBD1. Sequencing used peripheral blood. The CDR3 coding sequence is TGTGCCAGCTCACCAGGTTTGGACAGGGGGTACCAAGAGACCCAGTACTTC. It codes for CASSPGLDRGYQETQYF.